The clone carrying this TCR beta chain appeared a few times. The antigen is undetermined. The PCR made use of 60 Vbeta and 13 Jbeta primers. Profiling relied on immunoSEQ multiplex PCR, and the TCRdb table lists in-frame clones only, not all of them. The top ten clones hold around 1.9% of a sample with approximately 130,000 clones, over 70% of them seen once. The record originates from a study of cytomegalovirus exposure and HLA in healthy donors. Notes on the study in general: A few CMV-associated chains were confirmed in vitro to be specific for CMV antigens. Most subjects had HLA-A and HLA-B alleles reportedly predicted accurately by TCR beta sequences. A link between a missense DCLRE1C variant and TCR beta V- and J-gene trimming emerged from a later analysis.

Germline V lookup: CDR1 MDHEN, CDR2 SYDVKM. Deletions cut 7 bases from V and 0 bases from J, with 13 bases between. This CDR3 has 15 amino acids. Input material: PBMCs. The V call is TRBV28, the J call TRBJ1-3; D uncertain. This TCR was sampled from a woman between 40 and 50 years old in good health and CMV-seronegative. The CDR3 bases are TGTGCCAGCAACAGTCAGGTCCTCTCTGGAAACACCATATATTTT. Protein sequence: CASNSQVLSGNTIYF.